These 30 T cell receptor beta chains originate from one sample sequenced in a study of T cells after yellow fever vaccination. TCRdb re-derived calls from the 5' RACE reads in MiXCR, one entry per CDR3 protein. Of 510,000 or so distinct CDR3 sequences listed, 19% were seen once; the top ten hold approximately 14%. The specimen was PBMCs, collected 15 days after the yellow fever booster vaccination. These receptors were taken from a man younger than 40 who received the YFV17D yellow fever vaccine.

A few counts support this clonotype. CDR3 residues: CASSLIGTSFSSSYEQYF. The CDR3 DNA reads as TGCGCCAGCAGCCTCATAGGGACTAGCTTTAGTTCCTCCTACGAGCAGTACTTC. The V call is TRBV5-1, the J call TRBJ2-7; TRBD2 matches at 9 bases. Losses at the gene ends were 4 bases for V and 0 bases for J; bases not matched to a gene: 14. From germline, CDR1 is SGHRS and CDR2 YFSETQ. The CDR3 runs 18 residues.

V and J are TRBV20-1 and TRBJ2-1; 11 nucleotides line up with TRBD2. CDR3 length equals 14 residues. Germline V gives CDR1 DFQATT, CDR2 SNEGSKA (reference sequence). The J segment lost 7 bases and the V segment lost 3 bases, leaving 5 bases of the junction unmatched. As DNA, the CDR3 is TGCAGTGCTAGCAGACTAGCGGGGTTAAATGAGCAGTTCTTC. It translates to CSASRLAGLNEQFF.

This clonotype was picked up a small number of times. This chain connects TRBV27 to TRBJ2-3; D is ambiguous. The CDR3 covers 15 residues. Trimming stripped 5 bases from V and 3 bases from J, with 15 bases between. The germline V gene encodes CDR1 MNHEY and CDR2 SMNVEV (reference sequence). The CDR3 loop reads CASSPSPLATDTQYF. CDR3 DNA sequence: TGTGCCAGCAGTCCCTCACCCCTCGCTACAGATACGCAGTATTTT.

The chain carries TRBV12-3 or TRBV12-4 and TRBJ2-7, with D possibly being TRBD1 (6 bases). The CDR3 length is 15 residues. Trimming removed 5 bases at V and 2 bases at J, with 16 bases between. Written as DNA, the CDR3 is TGTGCCAGCAGTACCAGGGGCCCGACAACCTACGAGCAGTACTTC. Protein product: CASSTRGPTTYEQYF.

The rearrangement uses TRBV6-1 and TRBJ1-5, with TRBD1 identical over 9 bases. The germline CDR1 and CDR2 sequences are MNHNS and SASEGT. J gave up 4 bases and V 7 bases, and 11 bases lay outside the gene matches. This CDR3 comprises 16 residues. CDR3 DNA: TGTGCCAGCAACACCCGCTCGGGACAGGGAAATCAGCCCCAGCATTTT. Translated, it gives CASNTRSGQGNQPQHF.

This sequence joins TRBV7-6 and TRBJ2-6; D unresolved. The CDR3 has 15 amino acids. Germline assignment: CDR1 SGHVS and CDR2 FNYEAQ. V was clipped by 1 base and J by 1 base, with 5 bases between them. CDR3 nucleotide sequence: TGTGCCAGCAGCTTAGTTTATTCTGGGGCCAACGTCCTGACTTTC. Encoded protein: CASSLVYSGANVLTF. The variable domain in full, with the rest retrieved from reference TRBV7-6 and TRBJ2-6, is GAGVSQSPRYKVTKRGQDVALRCDPISGHVSLYWYRQALGQGPEFLTYFNYEAQQDKSGLPNDRFSAERPEGSISTLTIQRTEQRDSAMYRCASSLVYSGANVLTFGAGSRLTVL.

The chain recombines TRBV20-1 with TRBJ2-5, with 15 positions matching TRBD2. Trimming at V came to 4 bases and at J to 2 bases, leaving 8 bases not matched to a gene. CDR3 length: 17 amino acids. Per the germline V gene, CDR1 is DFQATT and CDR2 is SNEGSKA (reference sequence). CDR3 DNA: TGCAGTGCTATAGGACTAGCGGGAGGGCCGGAACAAGAGACCCAGTACTTC. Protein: CSAIGLAGGPEQETQYF.

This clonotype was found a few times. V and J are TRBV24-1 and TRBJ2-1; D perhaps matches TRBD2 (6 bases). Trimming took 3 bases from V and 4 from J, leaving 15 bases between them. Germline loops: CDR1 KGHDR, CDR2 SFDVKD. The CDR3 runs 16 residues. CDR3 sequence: CATSDQDSGGYNEQFF. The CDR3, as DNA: TGTGCCACCAGTGATCAGGACTCTGGAGGGTACAATGAGCAGTTCTTC.

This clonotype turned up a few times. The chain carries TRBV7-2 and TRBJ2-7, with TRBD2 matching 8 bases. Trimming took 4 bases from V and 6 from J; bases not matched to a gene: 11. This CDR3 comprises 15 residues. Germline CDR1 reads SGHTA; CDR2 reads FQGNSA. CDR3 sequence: CASSYSGIVPFEQYF. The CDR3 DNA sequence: TGTGCCAGCAGCTATAGCGGGATAGTCCCTTTCGAGCAGTACTTC.

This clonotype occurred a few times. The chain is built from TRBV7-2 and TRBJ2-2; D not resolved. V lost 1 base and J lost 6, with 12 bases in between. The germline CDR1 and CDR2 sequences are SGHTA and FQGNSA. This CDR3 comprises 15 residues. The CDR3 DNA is TGTGCCAGCAGCTTAGTTGCTTCCGGGCCCGGGGAGCTGTTTTTT. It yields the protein CASSLVASGPGELFF.

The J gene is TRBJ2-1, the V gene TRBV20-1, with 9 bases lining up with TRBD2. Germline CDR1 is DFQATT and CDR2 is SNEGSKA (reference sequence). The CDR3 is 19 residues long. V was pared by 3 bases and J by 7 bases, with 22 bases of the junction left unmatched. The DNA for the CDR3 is TGCAGTGCTAGGGGGCGTGCGGGAGGGTTCAAGATATTAAGGAATGAGCAGTTCTTC. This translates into CSARGRAGGFKILRNEQFF.

Here the CDR3 DNA reads TGTGCCAGCAGCGAGGACCGTAATGAGCAGTTCTTC. Translation gives CASSEDRNEQFF. This rearrangement joins TRBV7-2 to TRBJ2-1; D ambiguous. The CDR3 runs to 12 residues. Trimming removed 5 bases at V and 7 bases at J, with 9 bases between. Per germline, CDR1 SGHTA and CDR2 FQGNSA. Variable domain in full (rest from reference TRBV7-2 and TRBJ2-1): GAGVSQSPSNKVTEKGKDVELRCDPISGHTALYWYRQSLGQGLEFLIYFQGNSAPDKSGLPSDRFSAERTGGSVSTLTIQRTQQEDSAVYLCASSEDRNEQFFGPGTRLTVL.

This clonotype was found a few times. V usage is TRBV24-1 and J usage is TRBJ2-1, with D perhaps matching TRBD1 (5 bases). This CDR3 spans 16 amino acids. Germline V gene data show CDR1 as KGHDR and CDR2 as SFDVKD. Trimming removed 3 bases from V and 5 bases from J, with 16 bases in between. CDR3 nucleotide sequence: TGTGCCACCAGTGATACCCGCTCTGACAGAGACAATGAGCAGTTCTTC. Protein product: CATSDTRSDRDNEQFF.

Here the CDR3 DNA reads TGCAGCGTTGAGCCATTCTTGCGGGAGACGGCCTACGAGCAGTACTTC. This translates into CSVEPFLRETAYEQYF. The chain recombines TRBV29-1 with TRBJ2-7; TRBD2 aligns across 7 bases. Germline values: CDR1 SQVTM, CDR2 ANQGSEA. The CDR3 has 16 amino acids. After removal of 3 bases from V and 2 bases from J, the junction contained 13 bases not matched to a gene.

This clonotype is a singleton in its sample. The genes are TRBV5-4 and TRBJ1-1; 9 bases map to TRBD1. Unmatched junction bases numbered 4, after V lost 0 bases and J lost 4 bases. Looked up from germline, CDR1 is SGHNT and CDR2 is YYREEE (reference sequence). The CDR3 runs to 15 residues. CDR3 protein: CASSLVHRGLTEAFF. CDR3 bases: TGTGCCAGCAGCTTGGTTCACAGGGGGCTCACTGAAGCTTTCTTT. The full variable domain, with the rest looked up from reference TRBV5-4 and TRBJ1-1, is ETGVTQSPTHLIKTRGQQVTLRCSSQSGHNTVSWYQQALGQGPQFIFQYYREEENGRGNFPPRFSGLQFPNYSSELNVNALELDDSALYLCASSLVHRGLTEAFFGQGTRLTVV.

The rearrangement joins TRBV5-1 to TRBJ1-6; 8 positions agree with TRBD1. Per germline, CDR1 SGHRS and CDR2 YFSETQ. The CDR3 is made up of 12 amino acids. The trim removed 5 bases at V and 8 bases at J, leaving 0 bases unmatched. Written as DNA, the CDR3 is TGCGCCAGCAGGACAGGGGATTCACCCCTCCACTTT. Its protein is CASRTGDSPLHF.

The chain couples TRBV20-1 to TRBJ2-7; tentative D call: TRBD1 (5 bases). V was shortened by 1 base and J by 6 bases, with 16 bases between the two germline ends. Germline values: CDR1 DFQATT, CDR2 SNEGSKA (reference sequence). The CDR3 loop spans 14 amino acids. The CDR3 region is CSARARAGFSEQYF. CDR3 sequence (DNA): TGCAGTGCTAGAGCCCGGGCAGGGTTTAGCGAGCAGTACTTC.

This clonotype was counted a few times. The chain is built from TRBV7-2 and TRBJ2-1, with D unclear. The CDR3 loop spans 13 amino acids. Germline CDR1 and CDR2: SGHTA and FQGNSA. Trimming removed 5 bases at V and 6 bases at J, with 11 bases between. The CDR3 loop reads CASSPNSVNEQFF. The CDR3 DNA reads TGTGCCAGCAGCCCTAATTCGGTCAATGAGCAGTTCTTC.

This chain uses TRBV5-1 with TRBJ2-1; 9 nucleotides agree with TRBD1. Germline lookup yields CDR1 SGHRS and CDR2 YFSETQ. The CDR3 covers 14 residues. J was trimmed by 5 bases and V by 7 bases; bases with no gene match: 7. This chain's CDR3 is CASGTGTGNNEQFF. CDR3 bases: TGCGCCAGCGGCACCGGGACAGGGAACAATGAGCAGTTCTTC.

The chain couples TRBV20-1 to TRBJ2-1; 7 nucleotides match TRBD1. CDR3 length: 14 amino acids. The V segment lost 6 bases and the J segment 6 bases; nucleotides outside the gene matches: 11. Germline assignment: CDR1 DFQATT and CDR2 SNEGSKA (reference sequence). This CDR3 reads CSAPQTGLVNEQFF. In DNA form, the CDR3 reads TGCAGTGCACCTCAGACAGGGCTTGTCAATGAGCAGTTCTTC.

CDR3: CASSLVYHGVQETQYF. The CDR3 DNA is TGTGCCAGCAGCTTAGTATACCACGGGGTACAAGAGACCCAGTACTTC. The chain joins TRBV7-8 to TRBJ2-5, with D perhaps TRBD2 (5 bases). Germline V gene lookup returns CDR1 SGHVS and CDR2 FQNEAQ. This CDR3 is 16 amino acids long. Trimming cost V 1 base and J 2 bases, with 14 bases left between them.

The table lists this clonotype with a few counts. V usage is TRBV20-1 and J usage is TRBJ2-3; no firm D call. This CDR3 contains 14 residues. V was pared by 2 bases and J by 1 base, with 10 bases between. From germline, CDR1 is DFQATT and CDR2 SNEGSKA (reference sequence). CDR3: CSARTPPGTDTQYF. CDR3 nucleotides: TGCAGTGCTAGAACCCCCCCGGGCACAGATACGCAGTATTTT.

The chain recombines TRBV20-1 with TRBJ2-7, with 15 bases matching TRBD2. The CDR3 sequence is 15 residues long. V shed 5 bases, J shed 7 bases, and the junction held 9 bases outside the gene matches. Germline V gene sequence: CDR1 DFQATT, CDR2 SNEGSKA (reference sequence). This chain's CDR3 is CSAGGLAGGTGEQYF. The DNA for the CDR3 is TGCAGTGCTGGGGGACTAGCGGGAGGAACGGGGGAGCAGTACTTC.

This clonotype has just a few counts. CDR3 bases: TGTGCCAGCAGCGCCTTTGGGACAGAGACCCAGTACTTC. It encodes CASSAFGTETQYF. This chain links TRBV7-2 with TRBJ2-5; either TRBD1 or TRBD2 may fit D (5 bases each). The CDR3 extends over 13 amino acids. The germline gives CDR1 SGHTA, CDR2 FQGNSA. Trimming shortened V by 5 bases and J by 4 bases, and 11 bases separated the two germline ends.

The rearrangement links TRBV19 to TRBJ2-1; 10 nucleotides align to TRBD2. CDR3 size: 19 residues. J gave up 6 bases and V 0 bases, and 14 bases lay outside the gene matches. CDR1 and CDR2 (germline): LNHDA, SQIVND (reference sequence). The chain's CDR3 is CASSIESVAASGSGNEQFF. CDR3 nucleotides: TGTGCCAGTAGTATAGAATCCGTTGCGGCTAGCGGGAGCGGCAATGAGCAGTTCTTC.

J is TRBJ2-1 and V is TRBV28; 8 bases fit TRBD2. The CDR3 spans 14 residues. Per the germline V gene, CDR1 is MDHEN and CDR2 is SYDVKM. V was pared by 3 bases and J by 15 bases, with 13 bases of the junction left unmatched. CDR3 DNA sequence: TGTGCCAGCAGTTTGATTGGAAGCGGGAGTCCCCGGTTCTTC. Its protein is CASSLIGSGSPRFF.

DNA of the CDR3: TGCAGTGCTAACAGGGCCTACGAGCAGTACTTC. Translated: CSANRAYEQYF. The chain couples TRBV20-1 to TRBJ2-7, with D tentatively TRBD1 (6 bases). Per the germline V gene, CDR1 is DFQATT and CDR2 is SNEGSKA (reference sequence). The CDR3 runs 11 residues. Trimming pared 4 bases from V and 2 bases from J, leaving 6 bases between.

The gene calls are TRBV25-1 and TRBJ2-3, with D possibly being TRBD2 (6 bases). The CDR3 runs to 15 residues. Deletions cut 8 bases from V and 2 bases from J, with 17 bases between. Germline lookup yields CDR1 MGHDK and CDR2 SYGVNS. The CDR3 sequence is CASVPREWYTDTQYF. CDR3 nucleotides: TGTGCCAGCGTACCTCGGGAGTGGTACACAGATACGCAGTATTTT.

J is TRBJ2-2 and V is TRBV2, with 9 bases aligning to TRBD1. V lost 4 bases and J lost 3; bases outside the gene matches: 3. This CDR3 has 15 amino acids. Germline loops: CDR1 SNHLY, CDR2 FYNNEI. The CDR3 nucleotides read TGTGCCAGCAGTGCTTGGACAGGGGACACCGGGGAGCTGTTTTTT. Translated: CASSAWTGDTGELFF.

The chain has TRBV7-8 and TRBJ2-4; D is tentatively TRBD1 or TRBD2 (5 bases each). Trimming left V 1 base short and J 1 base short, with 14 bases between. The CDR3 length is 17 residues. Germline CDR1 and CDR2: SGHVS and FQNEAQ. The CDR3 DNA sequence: TGTGCCAGCAGCTTAGGGGACGCGAGGCGTGCCAAAAACATTCAGTACTTC. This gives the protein CASSLGDARRAKNIQYF.